The 18 T cell receptor beta chains below were found in one sample sequenced in a study of blood T cell repertoires in COVID-19. TCRdb's copy holds only in-frame clones and misses some; the assay was immunoSEQ multiplex PCR. The sample comprises fewer than 95,000 clones, 75% to 95% of which are singletons, and approximately 0.74% rests with the top ten. Source material: peripheral blood. The receptors come from a woman at least 80 years old with acute or convalescent COVID-19.

The rearrangement links TRBV5-4 to TRBJ1-1; TRBD1 aligns across 10 bases. The CDR3 is 16 residues long. Germline-derived CDR1 and CDR2 are SGHNT and YYREEE (reference sequence). V was pared by 4 bases and J by 2 bases, with 8 bases of the junction left unmatched. For the CDR3, the DNA is TGTGCCAGCAGCCCCGGGACAGGGGCCCCAAACACTGAAGCTTTCTTT. Translating gives CASSPGTGAPNTEAFF. The entire variable domain, with the rest obtained from reference TRBV5-4 and TRBJ1-1, is as follows: ETGVTQSPTHLIKTRGQQVTLRCSSQSGHNTVSWYQQALGQGPQFIFQYYREEENGRGNFPPRFSGLQFPNYSSELNVNALELDDSALYLCASSPGTGAPNTEAFFGQGTRLTVV.

This clone was picked up one time. The V and J genes are TRBV19 and TRBJ2-2, with D possibly matching TRBD1 (6 bases). CDR3 length equals 15 residues. The V end was cut by 5 bases, the J end by 4 bases, with 14 bases between. Germline V CDR1 and CDR2: LNHDA, SQIVND (reference sequence). The CDR3 bases are TGTGCCAGTAGTGGTTCCAGGGGTTTCACCGGGGAGCTGTTTTTT. This gives the protein CASSGSRGFTGELFF.

The genes are TRBV10-3 and TRBJ1-5; 7 bases fit TRBD1. Trimming at V came to 10 bases and at J to 4 bases, leaving 7 bases not matched to a gene. CDR3 length equals 13 residues. Germline lookup yields CDR1 ENHRY and CDR2 SYGVKD. This CDR3 is CATNRDSNQPQHF. CDR3 bases: TGTGCCACTAACCGGGACAGTAATCAGCCCCAGCATTTT.

The chain recombines TRBV23-1 with TRBJ2-2; 7 nucleotides line up with TRBD1. TRBV23-1 belongs to the ORF category, with a function that is uncertain. The CDR3 consists of 16 residues. Losses at the gene ends were 10 bases for V and 2 bases for J; bases not matched to a gene: 13. The CDR3, as DNA: TGCGCCACCTCCCACCCAGACAGGGATAACACCGGGGAGCTGTTTTTT. This encodes CATSHPDRDNTGELFF.

The chain joins TRBV6-5 to TRBJ2-5; D not resolved. V lost 2 bases to trimming and J lost 4 bases, with 17 bases between them. CDR1 and CDR2 from the germline V gene are MNHEY and SVGAGI. The CDR3 is 16 residues long. The CDR3, as DNA: TGTGCCAGCAGTTACGATCGTGCTGGGCTGGCAGAGACCCAGTACTTC. This gives the protein CASSYDRAGLAETQYF.

The chain has TRBV27 and TRBJ1-4, with a possible D match to TRBD1 (5 bases). V was shortened by 3 bases and J by 7 bases, with 12 bases between the two germline ends. The CDR3 has 14 residues. Per the germline V gene, CDR1 is MNHEY and CDR2 is SMNVEV (reference sequence). CDR3 sequence: CASSFAGRVEKLFF. Here the CDR3 DNA reads TGTGCCAGCAGTTTTGCAGGGCGTGTTGAAAAACTGTTTTTT.

The rearrangement uses TRBV5-4 and TRBJ2-5, with D perhaps matching TRBD2 (6 bases). This CDR3 has 14 residues. Germline V CDR1 and CDR2: SGHNT, YYREEE (reference sequence). The V end was cut by 4 bases, the J end by 4 bases, with 14 bases between. The CDR3 is CASSLKRGLETQYF. The CDR3 DNA reads TGTGCCAGCAGCCTGAAACGGGGGTTAGAGACCCAGTACTTC.

The V gene is TRBV7-9, the J gene TRBJ2-1, with D perhaps TRBD1 (5 bases). Deletions cut 6 bases from V and 10 bases from J, with 13 bases between. This CDR3 is built from 12 residues. Germline V gene sequence: CDR1 SEHNR, CDR2 FQNEAQ (reference sequence). CDR3 nucleotide sequence: TGTGCCAGCAGTCGCATAGGGGTAGAGCAGTTCTTC. Its protein product is CASSRIGVEQFF.

The chain couples TRBV5-1 to TRBJ2-5; 8 bases are a match to TRBD1. This CDR3 is built from 14 residues. Germline V CDR1 and CDR2: SGHRS, YFSETQ. The V and J ends lost 1 base and 5 bases, in that order; junction bases with no gene match: 4. CDR3 nucleotide sequence: TGCGCCAGCAGCTTGCAGACAGGGGACGAGACCCAGTACTTC. Translated: CASSLQTGDETQYF.

The chain combines TRBV18 with TRBJ1-4; D possibly corresponds to TRBD1 (5 bases). Trimming pared 1 base from V and 3 bases from J, leaving 9 bases between. Germline values: CDR1 KGHSH, CDR2 LQKENI. The length of the CDR3 is 15 residues. The CDR3 DNA reads as TGTGCCAGCTCACCACTCGGGGGTTCTAATGAAAAACTGTTTTTT. Amino acids: CASSPLGGSNEKLFF.

The chain is built from TRBV9 and TRBJ2-1; D perhaps matches TRBD1 (6 bases). The CDR3 is 15 residues long. The germline V gene has CDR1 SGDLS and CDR2 YYNGEE. Trimming removed 4 bases from V and 3 bases from J, with 14 bases in between. CDR3 sequence: CASSPDSGDYNEQFF. The CDR3 DNA is TGTGCCAGCAGCCCAGATTCAGGGGACTACAATGAGCAGTTCTTC.

The chain carries TRBV5-5 and TRBJ1-5, with 8 nucleotides matching TRBD1. This CDR3 comprises 15 residues. Trimming at V came to 1 base and at J to 4 bases, leaving 4 bases not matched to a gene. Germline V gives CDR1 SGHKS, CDR2 YYEKEE (reference sequence). The CDR3 loop reads CASSLSGQGNQPQHF. As DNA, the CDR3 is TGTGCCAGCAGCTTGTCTGGACAGGGTAATCAGCCCCAGCATTTT.

This chain's CDR3 is CASSQDITGYGYTF. The CDR3 DNA is TGCGCCAGCAGCCAAGATATTACAGGCTATGGCTACACCTTC. The V call is TRBV4-1, the J call TRBJ1-2, with a weak D call TRBD1 (5 bases). The CDR3 runs 14 residues. V shed 0 bases and J shed 4 bases, with 9 bases lying between them. The germline gives CDR1 MGHRA, CDR2 YSYEKL.

The chain combines TRBV6-4 with TRBJ2-3, with 11 bases aligning to TRBD2. Trimming removed 3 bases from V and 5 bases from J; junction bases left unmatched: 4. Looked up from germline, CDR1 is MRHNA and CDR2 is SNTAGT. This CDR3 spans 15 amino acids. The CDR3 DNA follows: TGTGCCAGCAGTGAACTAGCGGGAGCGAAAGATACGCAGTATTTT. The encoded protein is CASSELAGAKDTQYF.

J is TRBJ1-4 and V is TRBV29-1; 9 bases agree with TRBD1. V dropped 4 bases and J dropped 7; count of bases not matched to a gene: 7. There are 14 residues in the CDR3. CDR1 is SQVTM, CDR2 ANQGSEA, per germline. The CDR3 spells CSVATGTGSEKLFF. Here the CDR3 DNA reads TGCAGCGTTGCCACCGGGACAGGGTCTGAAAAACTGTTTTTT.

This clone was found a few times. J is TRBJ1-6 and V is TRBV19; 8 positions agree with TRBD1. CDR1 is LNHDA, CDR2 SQIVND, per germline (reference sequence). This CDR3 spans 16 amino acids. V shed 6 bases and J 3 bases; nucleotides not matched to a gene: 7. This CDR3 reads CASRTGQEIYNSPLHF. The CDR3 DNA reads as TGTGCCAGTAGGACGGGACAGGAGATCTATAATTCACCCCTCCACTTT.

The rearrangement links TRBV7-8 to TRBJ2-5; TRBD1 is a possible D gene (6 bases). V dropped 4 bases and J dropped 2 bases, with 8 bases sitting between them. The CDR3 is 13 residues long. Germline V gives CDR1 SGHVS, CDR2 FQNEAQ. The CDR3 DNA reads TGTGCCAGCAGCTCCGACAGGCAAGAGACCCAGTACTTC. It encodes CASSSDRQETQYF.

The J gene is TRBJ2-3, the V gene TRBV11-2, with TRBD1 identical over 7 bases. The CDR3 has 16 amino acids. The germline V gene encodes CDR1 SGHAT and CDR2 FQNNGV. The trim removed 5 bases at V and 0 bases at J, leaving 8 bases unmatched. The CDR3 sequence is CASSPWGQLSTDTQYF. The CDR3 DNA is TGTGCCAGCAGCCCCTGGGGACAGCTTAGCACAGATACGCAGTATTTT.